A single sample gave rise to the 10 T cell receptor beta chains below, sequenced in a study of T cell clusters in autoimmune cytopenias. TRB was amplified by touch-down multiplex PCR, primer pools A and B combined. TCRdb reanalyzed the multiplex PCR reads and collapses them to one entry per CDR3 protein, without DNA. This sample contains approximately 15,000 distinct CDR3 sequences. Each sample's input was 250 ng genomic DNA, approximately 37,500 genome equivalents. Sequencing used peripheral blood. Every receptor here comes from a human donor with an autoimmune cytopenia or autoimmune hepatitis (not recorded which).

Judged by frequency, this clonotype is medium-sized (0.01 to 0.1%). This sequence joins TRBV29-1 and TRBJ2-5. Germline loops: CDR1 SQVTM, CDR2 ANQGSEA. CDR3 length equals 14 residues. Here the CDR3 reads CSAEGHALGETQYF.

CDR3 residues: CASSLDYEETQYF. This chain joins TRBV11-1 and TRBJ2-5. Looked up from germline, CDR1 is SGHAT and CDR2 is FQDESV (reference sequence). The length of the CDR3 is 13 residues. Filled out from reference TRBV11-1 and TRBJ2-5, the complete variable domain reads EAEVAQSPRYKITEKSQAVAFWCDPISGHATLYWYRQILGQGPELLVQFQDESVVDDSQLPKDRFSAERLKGVDSTLKIQPAELGDSAMYLCASSLDYEETQYFGPGTRLLVL.

J is TRBJ1-2 and V is TRBV5-4. This CDR3 comprises 15 residues. Germline V lookup: CDR1 SGHNT, CDR2 YYREEE (reference sequence). The CDR3 sequence: CASSLWGLANYGYTF.

This clonotype is called medium-sized based on its frequency. The chain links TRBV30 to TRBJ2-7; TCRdb proposes TRBD2, but this gene call is untestable without DNA. The germline V gene encodes CDR1 GTSNPN and CDR2 SVGIG (reference sequence). The CDR3 has 13 residues. The CDR3 loop is CAWSVGGIAEQYF.

This chain connects TRBV20-1 to TRBJ2-7; TCRdb indicates TRBD1, and absent DNA this call remains unverified. CDR3 length: 16 amino acids. Germline CDR1 and CDR2: DFQATT and SNEGSKA (reference sequence). The CDR3 reads CSAPPGRAGGRYEQYF.

This clonotype is labeled medium-sized based on frequency. The gene calls are TRBV29-1 and TRBJ1-1. In germline, CDR1 is SQVTM, CDR2 ANQGSEA. CDR3 length: 11 amino acids. CDR3 protein: CSAGSGTEAFF.

The chain joins TRBV12-3 or TRBV12-4 to TRBJ2-1. This CDR3 spans 14 amino acids. Here the CDR3 reads CASTLETDYNEQFF.

The chain links TRBV19 to TRBJ1-1; TCRdb selects TRBD1, and the lack of DNA leaves this call unchecked. CDR3 length equals 15 residues. Per the germline V gene, CDR1 is LNHDA and CDR2 is SQIVND (reference sequence). The CDR3 loop is CASTNSWTGDTEAFF.

The rearrangement links TRBV6-5 to TRBJ2-3; TCRdb's D call of TRBD2 is untestable without DNA. Germline assignment: CDR1 MNHEY and CDR2 SVGAGI. CDR3 length: 15 residues. CDR3 sequence reads: CASRTGTSGSYTQYF.

The rearrangement joins TRBV5-6 to TRBJ1-1; TCRdb calls TRBD1, which cannot be checked without DNA. Germline CDR1 is SGHDT and CDR2 is YYEEEE. The CDR3 sequence is 21 residues long. The CDR3 sequence is CASSFLRGSTTGSRWNTEAFF.